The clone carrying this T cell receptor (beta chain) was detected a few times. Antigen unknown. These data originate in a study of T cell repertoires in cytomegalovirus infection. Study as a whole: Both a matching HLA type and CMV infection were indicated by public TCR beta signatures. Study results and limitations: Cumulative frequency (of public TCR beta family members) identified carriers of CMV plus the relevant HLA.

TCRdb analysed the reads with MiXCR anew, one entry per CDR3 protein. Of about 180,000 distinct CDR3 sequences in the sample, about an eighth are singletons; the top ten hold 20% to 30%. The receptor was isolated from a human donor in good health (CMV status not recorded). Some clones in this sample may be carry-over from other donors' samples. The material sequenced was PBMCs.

CDR3 loop: CSARVVGKIHYGYTF. The CDR3 DNA reads TGCAGTGCTAGAGTCGTAGGAAAAATTCACTATGGCTACACCTTC. V and J are TRBV20-1 and TRBJ1-2; D uncertain. Germline CDR1 DFQATT, CDR2 SNEGSKA (reference sequence). The CDR3 has 15 residues. The ends were cut back, 1 base at V and 3 bases at J, with 15 bases in the middle.